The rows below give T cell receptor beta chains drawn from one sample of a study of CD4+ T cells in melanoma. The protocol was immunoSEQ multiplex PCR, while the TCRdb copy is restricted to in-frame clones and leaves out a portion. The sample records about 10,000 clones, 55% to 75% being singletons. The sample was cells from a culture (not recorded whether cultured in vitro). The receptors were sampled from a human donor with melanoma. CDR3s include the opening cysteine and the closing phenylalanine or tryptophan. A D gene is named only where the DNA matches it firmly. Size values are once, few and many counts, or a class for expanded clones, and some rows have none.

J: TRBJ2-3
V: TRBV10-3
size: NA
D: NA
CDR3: CAISGGGTDTQYF
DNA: TGTGCCATCAGTGGAGGGGGCACAGATACGCAGTATTTT

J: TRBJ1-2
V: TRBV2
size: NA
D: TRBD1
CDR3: CACGTGGSYTF
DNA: TGTGCCTGCGGGACAGGGGGAAGCTACACCTTC

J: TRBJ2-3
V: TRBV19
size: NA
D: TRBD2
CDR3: CASNGGANTDTQYF
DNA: TGTGCCAGCAACGGGGGGGCCAACACAGATACGCAGTATTTT

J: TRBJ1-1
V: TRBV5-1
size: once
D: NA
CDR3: CASSPGGGFDTEAFF
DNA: TGCGCCAGCAGCCCCGGCGGGGGTTTCGACACTGAAGCTTTCTTT

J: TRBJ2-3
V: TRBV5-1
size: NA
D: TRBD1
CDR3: CASSGYRGQGTDTQYF
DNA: TGCGCCAGCAGCGGATACAGGGGGCAGGGCACAGATACGCAGTATTTT

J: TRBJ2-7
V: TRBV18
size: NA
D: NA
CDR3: CASSPLGGAGVSYEQYF
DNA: TGTGCCAGCTCACCACTCGGGGGAGCGGGTGTCTCCTACGAGCAGTACTTC

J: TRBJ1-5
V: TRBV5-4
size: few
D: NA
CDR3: CASSLGSGQPQHF
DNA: TGTGCCAGCAGCTTAGGGAGTGGTCAGCCCCAGCATTTT

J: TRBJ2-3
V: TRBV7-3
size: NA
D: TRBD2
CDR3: CASSYGTSGGTDTQYF
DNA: TGTGCCAGCAGCTACGGGACTAGCGGGGGCACAGATACGCAGTATTTT

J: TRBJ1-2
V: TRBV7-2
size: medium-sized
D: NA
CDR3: CASSFLANYGYTF
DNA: TGTGCCAGCAGCTTTTTGGCTAACTATGGCTACACCTTC

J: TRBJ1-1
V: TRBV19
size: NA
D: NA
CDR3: CASQKGAEAFF
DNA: TGTGCCAGTCAGAAGGGTGCTGAAGCTTTCTTT

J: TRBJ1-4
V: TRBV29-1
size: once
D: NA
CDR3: CSVGPGTYNEKLFF
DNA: TGCAGCGTTGGACCCGGGACCTACAATGAAAAACTGTTTTTT

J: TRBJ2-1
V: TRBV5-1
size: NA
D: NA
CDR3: CASSREQGAINEQFF
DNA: TGCGCCAGCAGCAGAGAACAGGGAGCCATAAATGAGCAGTTCTTC

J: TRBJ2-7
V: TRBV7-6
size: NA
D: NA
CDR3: CASSSGPNYEQYF
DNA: TGTGCCAGCAGCTCCGGCCCTAACTACGAGCAGTACTTC

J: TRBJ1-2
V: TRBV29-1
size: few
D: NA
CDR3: CSVPEGGLGGYTF
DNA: TGCAGCGTTCCCGAGGGGGGCCTAGGCGGCTACACCTTC

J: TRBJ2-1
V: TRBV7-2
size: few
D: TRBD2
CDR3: CASSGGVTAYNEQFF
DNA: TGTGCCAGCAGTGGGGGGGTGACGGCCTACAATGAGCAGTTCTTC

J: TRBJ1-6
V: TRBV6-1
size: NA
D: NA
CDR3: CASSEKSMGGAASPLHF
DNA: TGTGCCAGCAGTGAAAAGTCGATGGGGGGGGCTGCTTCACCCCTCCACTTT

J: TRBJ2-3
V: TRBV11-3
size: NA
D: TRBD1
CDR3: CASSLSTGSDTQYF
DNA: TGTGCCAGCAGCCTGTCGACAGGGTCAGATACGCAGTATTTT

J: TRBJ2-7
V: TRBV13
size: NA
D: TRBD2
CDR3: CASRPAGGLYEQYF
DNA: TGTGCCAGCAGGCCGGCGGGGGGGTTATACGAGCAGTACTTC

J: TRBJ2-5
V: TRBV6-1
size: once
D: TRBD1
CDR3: CASSEVGQADRETQYF
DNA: TGTGCCAGCAGTGAAGTGGGACAGGCAGATAGGGAGACCCAGTACTTC

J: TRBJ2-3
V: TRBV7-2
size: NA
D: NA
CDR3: CASSFAVRGTDTQYF
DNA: TGTGCCAGCAGCTTTGCCGTCCGAGGCACAGATACGCAGTATTTT

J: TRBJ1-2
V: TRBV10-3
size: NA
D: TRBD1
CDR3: CAISEVRLGRDSYYGYTF
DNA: TGTGCCATCAGTGAGGTGAGGTTAGGGCGGGACAGTTACTATGGCTACACCTTC

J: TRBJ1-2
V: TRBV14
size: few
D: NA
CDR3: CASSHRGHDLYGYTF
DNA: TGTGCCAGCAGCCATAGAGGGCACGACTTATATGGCTACACCTTC